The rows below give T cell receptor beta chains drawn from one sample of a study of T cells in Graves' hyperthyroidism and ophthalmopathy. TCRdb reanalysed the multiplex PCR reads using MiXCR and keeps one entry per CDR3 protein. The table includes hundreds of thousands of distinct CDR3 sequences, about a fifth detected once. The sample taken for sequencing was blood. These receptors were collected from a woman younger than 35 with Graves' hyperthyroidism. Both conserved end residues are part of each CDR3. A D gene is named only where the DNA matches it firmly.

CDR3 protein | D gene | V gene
CASSTGGAGRQETQYF | TRBD2 | TRBV5-8
CASVTPGGTQYF | . | TRBV11-2
CATSSGGRGSFYGYTF | . | TRBV15
CAISESIVDTIYF | . | TRBV10-3
CASSLGPGFSYEQYF | . | TRBV12-3/TRBV12-4
CASSLWGAQYQETQYF | . | TRBV28
CASSPSGSWETQYF | TRBD2 | TRBV6-1
CASSESASASSYTF | . | TRBV6-1
CASSFLRGRYTGELFF | . | TRBV28
CASSLSGTAVYGYTF | TRBD1 | TRBV28
CSAGDNYEQYF | . | TRBV20-1
CASSDYRAAGETQYF | . | TRBV6-4
CASSLSRIEAFF | . | TRBV6-1
CSARDRGRHTEAFF | . | TRBV20-1
CASSLVDEAFF | . | TRBV12-3/TRBV12-4
CASSPSVQFYEQYF | . | TRBV7-9
CSAGRGVTDTQYF | TRBD2 | TRBV20-1
CASSHYGTVDDTIYF | TRBD1 | TRBV7-8
CASSRLSDVGNVPSEQYF | . | TRBV14
CASSSFGVIGQNSNQPQHF | . | TRBV27
CASSVDKIGQPQHF | . | TRBV9
CASSPGGGRTEAFF | . | TRBV6-1
CASSEVGTGATDTQYF | TRBD1 | TRBV18
CASGLVLDRETNTEAFF | TRBD1 | TRBV12-5
CASSLAFISGTYTF | . | TRBV5-1
CASSYSSTGARETQYF | TRBD1 | TRBV6-5
CASRARQNTGELFF | . | TRBV2